This record concerns one TCR beta chain sequence. The target antigen is unknown. The read ends 3 residues shy of where the CDR3 ends; the end is completed using the germline J gene. Recipients received nonmyeloablative bone marrow transplants from related graft donors, with transient mixed chimerism. Thawed PBMCs were FACS-sorted into unstimulated CD4+CD25+CD127- regulatory T cells, CD4+CD25- non-regulatory cells, CD4 and CD8 cells. The germline CDR1 and CDR2 sequences are SGHNT and YYREEE (reference sequence). The ends lost 4 bases at V and 3 bases at J; junction bases unmatched: 10. This CDR3 has 15 residues. This sample is part of a study of Tregs in tolerant kidney transplant recipients. Study observations and caveats: Donor-specific Treg expansion exceeded global Treg expansion in tolerant patients, suggesting antigen drive. The small number of patients limits these findings pending further validation.

Profiled with immunoSEQ multiplex PCR; TCRdb holds only in-frame clones, not every one. This listing includes thousands of clones. The clonotype originates from a human patient who received a combined kidney and bone marrow transplant. Some T cells may be transferred from the graft donor. The chain is built from TRBV5-4 and TRBJ2-7; 7 bases match TRBD1. This sample comprised CD4+ T cells from blood (PBMCs), obtained 6 months after the transplant. Partial CDR3 DNA: TGTGCCAGCAGCCAGGGGACAGCGAACTACTACGAG. Encoded protein: CASSQGTANYYE. The complete CDR3 sequence is CASSQGTANYYEQYF.